This TCR beta chain was recorded in a study of blood T cell repertoires in COVID-19. Across the whole study: COVID-19 samples from acute and convalescent phases originated in the United States, Italy and Spain. T cells, B-cell-depleted T cells, or PBMCs supplied cDNA or gDNA.

Methods used by the authors: How many nucleated cells were present was estimated from reference gene primer amplification. Some clones are missing from TCRdb's copy, which holds only in-frame ones; the method was immunoSEQ multiplex PCR. The DNA gave D and trimming, while V, J and clone size come from that table. Of a few hundred thousand clones in the sample, roughly 90% were seen once. V was trimmed by 0 bases and J by 0 bases, leaving 7 bases between them. Germline CDR1 and CDR2: SGDLS and YYNGEE. The CDR3 consists of 15 residues. Sequenced input: peripheral blood. The source of this sequence is a middle-aged woman who had recovered from COVID-19. V and J are TRBV9 and TRBJ1-3, with D hard to call. This CDR3 reads CASSVDWSSGNTIYF. CDR3 nucleotides: TGTGCCAGCAGCGTAGACTGGAGCTCTGGAAACACCATATATTTT.